Following are 14 T cell receptor beta chains from one sample sequenced in a study of blood T cell repertoires in COVID-19. The assay was immunoSEQ multiplex PCR, and TCRdb's table has in-frame clones only and misses some. The data contain over 150,000 clones, roughly 87% of them seen just once; the ten biggest clones take up approximately 4.1%. Sequencing used peripheral blood. These receptors were obtained from a woman aged 55-75 years who had recovered from COVID-19.

This chain connects TRBV7-9 to TRBJ2-5, with a possible D match to TRBD2 (5 bases). The CDR3 covers 14 residues. Trimming stripped 5 bases from V and 4 bases from J, with 14 bases between. Germline CDR1 reads SEHNR; CDR2 reads FQNEAQ (reference sequence). The CDR3 reads CASSRLTGGETQYF. In DNA, the CDR3 is TGTGCCAGCAGCCGGCTAACCGGAGGAGAGACCCAGTACTTC.

V gene TRBV9 combines with J gene TRBJ1-2; the D gene is possibly TRBD1 (5 bases). V was pared by 0 bases and J by 7 bases, with 22 bases between. This CDR3 spans 17 amino acids. Germline V gives CDR1 SGDLS, CDR2 YYNGEE. CDR3 sequence reads: CASSVGSIPEGAGGYTF. DNA of the CDR3: TGTGCCAGCAGCGTAGGCTCCATCCCGGAAGGGGCCGGTGGCTACACCTTC. Using reference TRBV9 and TRBJ1-2 for the parts outside the CDR3, the full variable domain is DSGVTQTPKHLITATGQRVTLRCSPRSGDLSVYWYQQSLDQGLQFLIQYYNGEERAKGNILERFSAQQFPDLHSELNLSSLELGDSALYFCASSVGSIPEGAGGYTFGSGTRLTVV.

The rearrangement links TRBV6-4 to TRBJ1-2; 8 bases fit TRBD1. Losses at the gene ends were 2 bases for V and 2 bases for J; bases not matched to a gene: 7. The CDR3 contains 16 residues. Germline V gene sequence: CDR1 MRHNA, CDR2 SNTAGT. This chain's CDR3 is CASSDQNRGLNYGYTF. The CDR3 DNA follows: TGTGCCAGCAGTGACCAGAACAGGGGGTTGAACTATGGCTACACCTTC.

The rearrangement joins TRBV5-4 to TRBJ1-3; 9 bases match TRBD1. The CDR3 is 16 residues long. CDR1 is SGHNT, CDR2 YYREEE, per germline (reference sequence). J lost 0 bases, V lost 3 bases, and 4 bases had no gene match. CDR3 protein: CASSSGTGNSGNTIYF. Written as DNA, the CDR3 is TGTGCCAGCAGCTCAGGGACAGGGAACTCTGGAAACACCATATATTTT.

The chain combines TRBV10-3 with TRBJ2-3; the D gene is possibly TRBD2 (5 bases). Trimming shortened V by 6 bases and J by 4 bases, and 20 bases separated the two germline ends. This CDR3 contains 16 residues. Looked up from germline, CDR1 is ENHRY and CDR2 is SYGVKD. The CDR3 nucleotides read TGTGCCATCAGCCGAGCCGCGGGTAACGGGGCAGATACGCAGTATTTT. Amino acid sequence: CAISRAAGNGADTQYF.

This chain connects TRBV19 to TRBJ2-1; D is unclear. The V and J ends lost 4 bases and 0 bases respectively, with 7 bases between them. This CDR3 region has 14 residues. Per germline, CDR1 LNHDA and CDR2 SQIVND (reference sequence). The CDR3 nucleotides read TGTGCCAGTAGTAGATACAGCTCCTACAATGAGCAGTTCTTC. Translating it yields CASSRYSSYNEQFF.

In its sample, this clone was seen a few times. This sequence joins TRBV16 and TRBJ1-1, with 12 bases that match TRBD1. Germline V gene data show CDR1 as KGHSY and CDR2 as FQNENV. V dropped 0 bases and J dropped 6; count of bases not matched to a gene: 5. This CDR3 is built from 16 residues. The CDR3 DNA reads TGTGCCAGCAGCCAATCGGGACAGGGGGCTAGGGCTGAAGCTTTCTTT. Translation: CASSQSGQGARAEAFF.

The rearrangement links TRBV5-1 to TRBJ1-5; 8 bases are a match to TRBD1. V lost 4 bases, J lost 7 bases, and 4 bases stayed unmatched. Germline CDR1 SGHRS, CDR2 YFSETQ. CDR3 length equals 13 residues. CDR3 sequence (DNA): TGCGCCAGCAGCGTAGGACAGGGACAGCCCCAGCATTTT. Residues: CASSVGQGQPQHF.

The CDR3 bases are TGTGCCATCAGTCCCCAGGGGGCGTCGGCCGGCTACACCTTC. The encoded protein is CAISPQGASAGYTF. V gene TRBV10-3 combines with J gene TRBJ1-2; 8 nucleotides line up with TRBD1. CDR1 is ENHRY and CDR2 is SYGVKD in the germline V gene. This CDR3 has 14 residues. The J segment lost 8 bases and the V segment lost 5 bases, leaving 10 bases of the junction unmatched.

This chain links TRBV3-1 (or the pseudogene TRBV3-2) with TRBJ2-7, with 10 positions matching TRBD2. The J segment lost 5 bases and the V segment lost 8 bases, leaving 3 bases of the junction unmatched. This CDR3 comprises 12 residues. CDR1 and CDR2 from the germline V gene are LGHDT and YNNKEL (reference sequence). The CDR3 DNA reads TGTGCCAGCCTAGCGGGGGTCAACGAGCAGTACTTC. It is translated as CASLAGVNEQYF.

The CDR3 nucleotides read TGCGCCAGCAGCGTGATTCGGGGGGATGACTACGAGCAGTACTTC. It codes for CASSVIRGDDYEQYF. The chain recombines TRBV4-3 with TRBJ2-7; 7 bases match TRBD2. Germline V lookup: CDR1 LGHNA, CDR2 YSLEER. The V segment lost 5 bases and the J segment 3 bases; nucleotides outside the gene matches: 10. The CDR3 has 15 residues.

In its sample, this clone was seen once. This chain joins TRBV5-6 and TRBJ2-1; D is undetermined. Trimming left V 3 bases short and J 3 bases short, with 10 bases between. The CDR3 covers 14 residues. The V gene's germline CDR1 is SGHDT and CDR2 YYEEEE. The CDR3 DNA follows: TGTGCCAGCAGCTCGACGCGAGGCTACAATGAGCAGTTCTTC. This encodes CASSSTRGYNEQFF.

The gene calls are TRBV9 and TRBJ1-6; D ambiguous. The germline V gene encodes CDR1 SGDLS and CDR2 YYNGEE. V lost 0 bases to trimming and J lost 13 bases, with 8 bases between them. The CDR3 has 12 residues. The CDR3 sequence: CASSVGPAPLHF. The CDR3 bases are TGTGCCAGCAGCGTAGGTCCCGCGCCCCTCCACTTT.

The rearrangement joins TRBV6-1 to TRBJ1-4; D possibly corresponds to TRBD1 (5 bases). Trimming removed 4 bases from V and 8 bases from J, with 17 bases in between. Germline V gives CDR1 MNHNS, CDR2 SASEGT. The CDR3 is 15 residues long. DNA for the CDR3: TGTGCCAGCAGTGGAGCTTCTGGCGGGGACGAAAAACTGTTTTTT. It yields the protein CASSGASGGDEKLFF.